A single sample is the source of the 18 T cell receptor beta chains below, sequenced in a study of graft-versus-host responses after intestinal transplantation. Measured with immunoSEQ multiplex PCR; TCRdb has only the in-frame clones, and not every one. Of about 100,000 clones in the sample, more than 75% are singletons; the top ten hold about 1%. No antigen is known for these receptors. The material sequenced was unstimulated CD4+ T cells sorted from spleen or lymph node cells, taken before intestinal transplant. The receptors shown here come from a human donor who received an intestinal transplant.

This chain joins TRBV7-3 and TRBJ2-5, with 13 bases that match TRBD2. CDR1 is SGHTA and CDR2 is FQGTGA in the germline V gene. The CDR3 runs 17 residues. V was clipped by 2 bases and J by 5 bases; unmatched bases: 8. The CDR3 is CASSLGTSGVLGETQYF. CDR3 nucleotides: TGTGCCAGCAGCTTAGGGACTAGCGGGGTACTCGGGGAGACCCAGTACTTC.

Note on this clone: One junction end disagrees with the germline gene, perhaps due to a read error. V gene TRBV6-5 combines with J gene TRBJ2-7; TRBD2 agrees at 9 bases. This CDR3 contains 15 residues. The germline V gene has CDR1 MNHEY and CDR2 SVGAGI. The CDR3 nucleotides read TGTGCCAGCAGTGGGAGAAGCGGGAGGTCCTCCGAGCAGTACTTC. This translates into CASSGRSGRSSEQYF.

The chain employs TRBV5-1 and TRBJ2-5; weak D call: TRBD2 (6 bases). Trimming stripped 3 bases from V and 5 bases from J, with 11 bases between. Germline loops: CDR1 SGHRS, CDR2 YFSETQ. There are 13 residues in the CDR3. CDR3: CASSSGGEETQYF. The CDR3 DNA sequence: TGCGCCAGCAGCTCCGGGGGAGAGGAGACCCAGTACTTC.

This chain uses TRBV28 with TRBJ2-5, with a tentative D call TRBD1 (5 bases). The end of the DNA is better explained by TRBJ2-7, so the J call may be wrong. Germline CDR1 MDHEN, CDR2 SYDVKM. CDR3 length: 14 residues. Written as DNA, the CDR3 is TGTGCCAGCGTTGGGGCAAGTAAATTTTACGAGCAGTACTTC. Amino acid sequence: CASVGASKFYEQYF.

The rearrangement links TRBV4-1 to TRBJ1-2; TRBD1 matches at 9 bases. V was clipped by 1 base and J by 4 bases; unmatched bases: 7. Germline assignment: CDR1 MGHRA and CDR2 YSYEKL. This CDR3 has 16 amino acids. The CDR3 here is CASSQVGGTGLYGYTF. The CDR3 nucleotides are TGCGCCAGCAGCCAAGTGGGTGGGACAGGGCTCTATGGCTACACCTTC.

This clone is a singleton in its sample. The chain recombines TRBV6-5 with TRBJ2-1; no clear D. V lost 2 bases and J 2 bases, leaving 7 bases between the germline ends. The CDR3 consists of 14 residues. Germline-derived CDR1 and CDR2 are MNHEY and SVGAGI. CDR3 residues: CASSYREAYNEQFF. The CDR3 DNA is TGTGCCAGCAGTTACAGGGAAGCCTACAATGAGCAGTTCTTC.

The chain combines TRBV7-9 with TRBJ2-7; D possibly corresponds to TRBD1 (7 bases). The germline V gene has CDR1 SEHNR and CDR2 FQNEAQ (reference sequence). This CDR3 has 14 residues. V was trimmed by 5 bases and J by 2 bases, leaving 13 bases between them. The CDR3 bases are TGTGCCAGCAGCCCAGGGGGGCTAGCCTACGAGCAGTACTTC. Protein sequence: CASSPGGLAYEQYF. The full variable domain, in which reference TRBV7-9 and TRBJ2-7 provide the parts outside the CDR3, is DTGVSQNPRHKITKRGQNVTFRCDPISEHNRLYWYRQTLGQGPEFLTYFQNEAQLEKSRLLSDRFSAERPKGSFSTLEIQRTEQGDSAMYLCASSPGGLAYEQYFGPGTRLTVT.

The chain recombines TRBV6-1 with TRBJ1-1, with D perhaps matching TRBD1 (6 bases). This CDR3 comprises 15 residues. V lost 5 bases to trimming and J lost 6 bases, with 19 bases between them. Germline lookup yields CDR1 MNHNS and CDR2 SASEGT. CDR3 loop: CASSTLTGSWAEAFF. In DNA, the CDR3 is TGTGCCAGCAGTACCCTAACAGGGAGCTGGGCTGAAGCTTTCTTT.

This clone has only one observation. The V gene is TRBV5-1, the J gene TRBJ1-6; D call uncertain. The CDR3 spans 15 residues. V was pared by 4 bases and J by 8 bases, with 16 bases between. Germline CDR1 reads SGHRS; CDR2 reads YFSETQ. CDR3 residues: CASSPGVGGYSPLHF. The CDR3 nucleotides are TGCGCCAGCAGCCCCGGGGTTGGAGGTTATTCACCCCTCCACTTT. Full variable domain (outside the CDR3, taken from reference TRBV5-1 and TRBJ1-6): KAGVTQTPRYLIKTRGQQVTLSCSPISGHRSVSWYQQTPGQGLQFLFEYFSETQRNKGNFPGRFSGRQFSNSRSEMNVSTLELGDSALYLCASSPGVGGYSPLHFGNGTRLTVT.

V is TRBV11-2 and J is TRBJ2-2; the D gene is possibly TRBD1 (6 bases). V lost 1 base and J lost 9, with 24 bases in between. The CDR3 has 18 amino acids. Germline CDR1 is SGHAT and CDR2 is FQNNGV. The CDR3 region has the DNA TGTGCCAGCAGCTTAGGAGCCCCCTCACAGGGCAGGGACCGGGAGCTGTTTTTT. Its protein is CASSLGAPSQGRDRELFF.

V and J are TRBV5-1 and TRBJ2-6, with 9 nucleotides matching TRBD1. Trimming removed 2 bases from V and 0 bases from J; junction bases left unmatched: 9. CDR3 length equals 19 residues. Germline V CDR1 and CDR2: SGHRS, YFSETQ. The CDR3, as DNA: TGCGCCAGCAGCTTCCCCCCCGGGACAGGGCTCTCTGGGGCCAACGTCCTGACTTTC. Amino acid sequence: CASSFPPGTGLSGANVLTF.

This chain uses TRBV27 with TRBJ2-1; D possibly matches TRBD1 or TRBD2 (5 bases each). The length of the CDR3 is 14 residues. Germline CDR1 and CDR2: MNHEY and SMNVEV (reference sequence). The ends were cut back, 8 bases at V and 5 bases at J, with 16 bases in the middle. CDR3 DNA sequence: TGTGCCAGCCGACATCCGGGGCGAAACAATGAGCAGTTCTTC. Protein sequence: CASRHPGRNNEQFF.

This clone was detected only once. This rearrangement joins TRBV5-4 to TRBJ2-2; D call uncertain. V lost 2 bases and J 0 bases, leaving 8 bases between the germline ends. CDR3 length: 15 residues. Germline CDR1 is SGHNT and CDR2 is YYREEE (reference sequence). DNA of the CDR3: TGTGCCAGCAGCTTAGGGCTAACGAACACCGGGGAGCTGTTTTTT. Residues: CASSLGLTNTGELFF.

The chain combines TRBV7-2 with TRBJ1-5; D not certain. The germline V and J ends were trimmed by 6 bases and 0 bases, with 12 bases remaining between them. Per germline, CDR1 SGHTA and CDR2 FQGNSA. This CDR3 has 15 amino acids. Here the CDR3 DNA reads TGTGCCAGCAGTTTAACCTCTTATAGCAATCAGCCCCAGCATTTT. Its protein product is CASSLTSYSNQPQHF.

This clone occurred a few times. The CDR3 region has the DNA TGTGCCATCAGTGGGACTAGCGGGACCTACGAGCAGTACTTC. Translation: CAISGTSGTYEQYF. V usage is TRBV10-3 and J usage is TRBJ2-7, with TRBD2 matching 12 bases. With V trimmed by 4 bases and J by 2 bases, 0 bases remained unmatched. In germline, CDR1 is ENHRY, CDR2 SYGVKD. The CDR3 extends over 14 amino acids.

This chain connects TRBV9 to TRBJ2-1; D perhaps matches TRBD2 (6 bases). The CDR3 extends over 14 amino acids. Germline V gene data show CDR1 as SGDLS and CDR2 as YYNGEE. The V end lost 0 bases, the J end lost 4 bases, and 8 bases lay between the germline ends. CDR3 nucleotides: TGTGCCAGCAGCGTAGATGGGACTTACAATGAGCAGTTCTTC. This gives the protein CASSVDGTYNEQFF. The full variable domain, rest sourced from reference TRBV9 and TRBJ2-1, is DSGVTQTPKHLITATGQRVTLRCSPRSGDLSVYWYQQSLDQGLQFLIQYYNGEERAKGNILERFSAQQFPDLHSELNLSSLELGDSALYFCASSVDGTYNEQFFGPGTRLTVL.

V usage is TRBV5-1 and J usage is TRBJ2-2, with TRBD1 identical over 8 bases. This CDR3 is 15 amino acids long. V trimming: 2 bases; J trimming: 3 bases; junction bases outside the gene matches: 3. Germline CDR1 reads SGHRS; CDR2 reads YFSETQ. The CDR3 nucleotides are TGCGCCAGCAGCTTCGCGACAGGGGACACCGGGGAGCTGTTTTTT. Translating gives CASSFATGDTGELFF. The whole variable domain, filled in from reference TRBV5-1 and TRBJ2-2, reads KAGVTQTPRYLIKTRGQQVTLSCSPISGHRSVSWYQQTPGQGLQFLFEYFSETQRNKGNFPGRFSGRQFSNSRSEMNVSTLELGDSALYLCASSFATGDTGELFFGEGSRLTVL.

The CDR3, as DNA: TGCGCCAGCAGCCCACAACACTTAGGGGGAGAGACCCAGTACTTC. It yields the protein CASSPQHLGGETQYF. This chain joins TRBV5-1 and TRBJ2-5, with D maybe TRBD1 (6 bases). The germline gives CDR1 SGHRS, CDR2 YFSETQ. V lost 4 bases and J lost 4, with 17 bases in between. This CDR3 contains 15 residues.